This T cell receptor (beta chain) was captured by sequencing in a study of healthy donors' naive CD4 and CD8 T cells. About the study: For TCR alpha, new primers spanned all functional IMGT alpha genes. The study's findings and limits: A reported CD4+/CD8+ bias affected most V and J genes in naive cells.

CDR1 is DFQATT, CDR2 SNEGSKA, per germline (reference sequence). V shed 6 bases, J shed 7 bases, and the junction held 3 bases outside the gene matches. This CDR3 is built from 11 residues. Comments on this clonotype: Its antigen is currently unknown.

A linear amplification protocol produced the TCR libraries from 500 ng of total RNA. TCRdb used MiXCR to reprocess the reads, holding one entry per CDR3 protein. The data show about 180,000 distinct CDR3 sequences, 65% to 80% seen once. The chain uses TRBV20-1 and TRBJ1-1, with TRBD1 identical over 9 bases. The clonotype was recovered from a pool of human donors in good health; the sample pools cells from several healthy donors. Input material: naive CD4+ and CD8+ T cells sorted from blood, pooled from several donors. CDR3 loop: CSALDRGEAFF. CDR3 DNA sequence: TGCAGTGCACTGGACAGGGGTGAAGCTTTCTTT.